This T cell receptor (beta chain) comes out of a study of blood T cell repertoires in COVID-19. Study-wide background: Nucleic acid was either cDNA or gDNA, and it came from T cells, B-cell-depleted T cells, or PBMCs.

Profiled with immunoSEQ multiplex PCR; TCRdb holds only in-frame clones, not every one. The sample yields roughly 200,000 clones, approximately 85% seen once. From germline, CDR1 is MNHEY and CDR2 SVGEGT. The V gene lost 0 bases and the J gene lost 3 bases, with 14 bases spanning the gap. The CDR3 is made up of 16 amino acids. This clonotype originated in a human donor with active or convalescent COVID-19. The donor label of this sample is uncertain. Sequences were obtained from peripheral blood. V is TRBV6-2 or TRBV6-3 and J is TRBJ2-5; tentative D call: TRBD1 (6 bases). In DNA form, the CDR3 reads TGTGCCAGCAGTTACTCAAGGACAGAGGAGGAAGAGACCCAGTACTTC. Translation: CASSYSRTEEEETQYF.